This section outlines one TCR beta chain sequence together with its context. The antigen is undetermined. This sample is drawn from a study of shared clonotypes between healthy human individuals. Points from the study as a whole: Clonotype sharing across four donors was observed for around 4.8% of naive CD4 clonotypes.

The assay was run at deep level. The input for sorted-subset replicate PCRs was approximately 200 ng DNA, about 29,000 T cell genomes. Assay: immunoSEQ multiplex PCR; the TCRdb copy retains only in-frame clones and omits some. The table lists over 2 million clones, approximately 90% of them singletons, with 0.37% in the top ten. Participating donors were healthy, HIV-negative adults free of recent acute infections or vaccinations. The sequence came from a man aged 18 to 30 in good health. Some clones in this sample may be carry-over from other donors' samples. The sequenced sample was naive CD4+ T cells from PBMCs. Noted subset: CD45RA+ positively selected.

The CDR3: CASSTGTGGYQPQHF. In DNA form, the CDR3 reads TGTGCCAGCAGCACGGGGACTGGGGGATATCAGCCCCAGCATTTT. The chain links TRBV7-2 to TRBJ1-5; D perhaps matches TRBD1 (5 bases). V lost 5 bases and J lost 5, with 16 bases in between. CDR1 and CDR2 (germline): SGHTA, FQGNSA. This CDR3 is built from 15 residues. Combining the CDR3 with reference TRBV7-2 and TRBJ1-5 gives the whole variable domain GAGVSQSPSNKVTEKGKDVELRCDPISGHTALYWYRQSLGQGLEFLIYFQGNSAPDKSGLPSDRFSAERTGGSVSTLTIQRTQQEDSAVYLCASSTGTGGYQPQHFGDGTRLSIL.